Listed below are T cell receptor beta chains from one sample, sequenced in a study of blood T cells in healthy people across ages. In TCRdb, the 5' RACE reads were re-called with MiXCR into one record per CDR3 protein. The data hold about 800,000 distinct CDR3 sequences, with around 25% observed a single time. Another study also made use of these data, one on T cells of mothers and their children.

Sequences were obtained from blood. The receptors were gathered from a boy aged 10-17 years in good health. The CDR3 runs from the conserved cysteine through the conserved F or W. The order of the fields is J gene, clone size, D gene, V gene, CDR3 DNA, CDR3 protein. D genes are given only for firm matches. Clone size is shown for a subset of rows, as once, few, many or a class of expanded clone.

TRBJ2-1,.,TRBD2,TRBV7-2,TGTGCCAGCAGCTTACTACTAGCGGGAGTGGGCGATGAGCAGTTCTTC,CASSLLLAGVGDEQFF
TRBJ2-1,.,.,TRBV20-1,TGCAGTGCACCCACCACCGGGGCTTACAATGAGCAGTTCTTC,CSAPTTGAYNEQFF
TRBJ1-2,.,.,TRBV20-1,TGCAGTGCTAGAGATTTCGGGGGAACGGGCTACACCTTC,CSARDFGGTGYTF
TRBJ2-3,once,.,TRBV29-1,TGCAGCGTTGAAGATCTAAGGGCCGCTCAGGATACGCAGTATTTT,CSVEDLRAAQDTQYF
TRBJ1-4,.,.,TRBV28,TGTGCCAGCAGTTTCCTCTCGAAGGGTAATGAAAAACTGTTTTTT,CASSFLSKGNEKLFF
TRBJ2-1,few,TRBD2,TRBV7-9,TGTGCCAGCAGCTCCTCTAGCGGCCCCACCTACAATGAGCAGTTCTTC,CASSSSSGPTYNEQFF
TRBJ2-2,.,.,TRBV9,TGTGCCAGCAGCGTGGAGGGGCAGGACACCGGGGAGCTGTTTTTT,CASSVEGQDTGELFF
TRBJ2-4,.,.,TRBV5-1,TGCGCCAGCAGCTTGGAGGTAGCCGATAAAAACATTCAGTACTTC,CASSLEVADKNIQYF
TRBJ2-7,.,TRBD2,TRBV6-1,TGTGCCAGCAGGGACCAGGGACTAGCGGGGTTTGAACTGATTGAGCAGTACTTC,CASRDQGLAGFELIEQYF
TRBJ2-7,.,.,TRBV29-1,TGCAGCGTTCAGGGGAACTACGATCAGTACTTC,CSVQGNYDQYF
TRBJ2-7,.,TRBD2,TRBV20-1,TGCAGTGCTAGAGAGACTAGCGCCCAACGACTCGACGAGCAGTACTTC,CSARETSAQRLDEQYF
TRBJ2-2,.,.,TRBV6-4,TGTGCCAGCAGTGACACTAGCACCGGGGAGCTGCTTTTT,CASSDTSTGELLF
TRBJ2-5,.,.,TRBV28,TGTGCCAGCAGTTTTTTATTATCCCCCAGATGGGGCCCCCGGGAGACCCAGTACTTC,CASSFLLSPRWGPRETQYF
TRBJ2-3,.,.,TRBV7-2,TGTGCCAGCAGCCCCTCAAGGGATACGCAGTATTTT,CASSPSRDTQYF
TRBJ2-2,.,.,TRBV29-1,TGCAGCGTTGCTCCAACCTGGGCCGGGGAGCTGTTTTTT,CSVAPTWAGELFF
TRBJ1-1,.,.,TRBV12-3/TRBV12-4,TGTGCCAGCAGTCACGGACCCTTTTTT,CASSHGPFF
TRBJ1-5,few,.,TRBV20-1,TGCAGTGCTAGAGATAGCGCGGGCCATCAGCCCCAGCATTTT,CSARDSAGHQPQHF
TRBJ2-7,once,.,TRBV7-2,TGTGCCAGCAGCTTAGGGTGGCAGATCTACGAGCAGTACTTC,CASSLGWQIYEQYF
TRBJ2-3,few,.,TRBV6-5,TGTGCCAGCAGAGTCGAGCAGGGACGCACAGATACGCAGTATTTT,CASRVEQGRTDTQYF